This T cell receptor (beta chain) was recovered during a study of blood T cell repertoires in COVID-19. TCRdb's copy holds only in-frame clones and misses some; the assay was immunoSEQ multiplex PCR. This table has 250,000 to 300,000 clones, 75% to 90% appearing once. The sequence derives from a man between 35 and 55 years old with acute or convalescent COVID-19. Sequenced: peripheral blood.

CDR3 sequence reads: CASSRQGTNYGYTF. Here the CDR3 DNA reads TGTGCCAGCAGCCGACAGGGGACTAACTATGGCTACACCTTC. The rearrangement uses TRBV6-5 and TRBJ1-2; 8 nucleotides align to TRBD1. V gave up 6 bases and J gave up 0 bases; unmatched junction bases: 3. The germline gives CDR1 MNHEY, CDR2 SVGAGI. This CDR3 has 14 residues.